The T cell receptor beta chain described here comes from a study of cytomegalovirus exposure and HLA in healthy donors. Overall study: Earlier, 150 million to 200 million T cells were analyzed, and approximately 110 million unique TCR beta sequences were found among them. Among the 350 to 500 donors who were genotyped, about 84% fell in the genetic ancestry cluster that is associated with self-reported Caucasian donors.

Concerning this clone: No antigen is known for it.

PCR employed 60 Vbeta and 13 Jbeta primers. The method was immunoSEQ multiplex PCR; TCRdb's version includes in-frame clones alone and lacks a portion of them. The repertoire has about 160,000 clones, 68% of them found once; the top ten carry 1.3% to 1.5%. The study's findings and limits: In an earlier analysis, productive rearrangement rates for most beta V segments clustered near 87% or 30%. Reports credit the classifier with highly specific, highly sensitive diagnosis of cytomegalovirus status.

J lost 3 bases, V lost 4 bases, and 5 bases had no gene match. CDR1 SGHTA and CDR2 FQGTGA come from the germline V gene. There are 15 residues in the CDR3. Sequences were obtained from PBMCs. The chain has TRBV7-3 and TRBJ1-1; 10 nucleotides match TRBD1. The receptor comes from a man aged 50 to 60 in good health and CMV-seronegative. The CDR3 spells CASSYQTGGHTEAFF. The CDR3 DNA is TGTGCCAGCAGCTACCAGACAGGGGGCCACACTGAAGCTTTCTTT.